The entry that follows covers one T cell receptor beta chain sequence. Its antigen remains unidentified. Base qualities are not recorded, but no much larger clone differs from it by a single base. This same CDR3 is encoded by further DNA sequences in the sample. The data were obtained in a study of blood T cell repertoires in COVID-19 (dated by TCRdb to 2018 to 2020). For context, the study as a whole: Collaborator samples came from the United States, Italy and Spain and covered acute and convalescent phases of COVID-19. The samples were drawn from two sources: the first 160 participants of the ongoing ImmuneRACE study, and over 950 subjects contributed by 6 global collaborators. HLA class I and class II types, where available, came from metadata supplied by the sample provider rather than from assay-based typing. The prospective study material was composed of cDNA or gDNA derived from T cells, B-cell-depleted T cells, or PBMCs. The repertoires were made available in a free public database intended to serve as a resource for research on the immune response to SARS-CoV-2. The sample metadata nearly always contained a de-identified subject ID, COVID-19 status, age in years and sex. Deeply sampled blood TCRbeta repertoires from subjects exposed to, actively infected with, or recovered from COVID-19 were included in the dataset. Broader findings and caveats from the paper: The quantity of clinical and demographic metadata differed by source and by participant and was supplied without curation.

Measured from the cysteine to the phenylalanine, the CDR3 is 16 residues long. Just the 48-base CDR3 DNA is kept, in frame starting at base 1. The CDR1 and CDR2 encoded by the germline V gene are SGHTA and FQGTGA. V is reduced by 0 bases and J by 4 bases, leaving a spacing of 14 bases between them. One collaborating source in Seattle enrolled patients while the patients were actively infected and followed the patients over time throughout the course of disease. Collaborating institutions collected whole blood in K2EDTA tubes following their own protocols. For TCRbeta analysis, collaborator samples were shipped as frozen whole blood, as isolated PBMCs, or as DNA extracted from either sample type. TCRbeta CDR3 regions were amplified from genomic DNA by means of the immunoSEQ Assay, a bias-controlled multiplex PCR. Per the original workflow: The number of nucleated cells in each sample was estimated from the amplification of reference gene primers within the assay. To quantify the absolute abundance of each unique TCRbeta CDR3 rearrangement, sequence reads were collapsed and filtered. For each sample, productive Simpson clonality was calculated as the square root of Simpson's diversity index across productive rearrangements. TCRdb stores this immuneACCESS table with in-frame sequences only. Part of the clones is absent; in the studies checked, under half of the shortfall reflects unresolved V genes, and no reason is known for the rest. The DNA was the basis for D and trimming; V, J and clone size are from that table. The sample yields about 170,000 clones; just under 85% were counted once. Roughly 8.4% of the sample goes to the ten largest clones.

The sequenced material came from peripheral blood. The sequence links TRBV7-3 to TRBJ2-3; D gene: possibly TRBD2, on 7 matching bases. The receptor was isolated from a woman aged 80 or older with COVID-19, enrolled during active disease. CDR3 protein: CASSLTGGAAPDTQYF. The nucleotides are TGTGCCAGCAGCTTAACAGGGGGGGCCGCGCCAGATACGCAGTATTTT.